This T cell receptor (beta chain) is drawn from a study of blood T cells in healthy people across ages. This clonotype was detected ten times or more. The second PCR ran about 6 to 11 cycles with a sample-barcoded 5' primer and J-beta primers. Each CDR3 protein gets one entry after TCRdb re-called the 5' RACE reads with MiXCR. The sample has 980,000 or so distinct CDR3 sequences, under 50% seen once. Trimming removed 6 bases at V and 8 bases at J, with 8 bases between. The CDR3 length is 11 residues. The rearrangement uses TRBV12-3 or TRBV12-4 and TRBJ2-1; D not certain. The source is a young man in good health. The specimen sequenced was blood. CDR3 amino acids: CASSLPHEQFF. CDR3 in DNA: TGTGCCAGCAGCCTCCCACATGAGCAGTTCTTC.